A selection of T cell receptor beta chains follows, all from one sample in a study of T cells after yellow fever vaccination. TCRdb passed the 5' RACE reads through MiXCR, listing each CDR3 protein once. The sample shows a few hundred thousand distinct CDR3 sequences, around 10% of them seen only once. The source was CD4+ T cells sorted from PBMCs, collected 5 days after the yellow fever booster vaccination. Source of these receptors: a man aged 18 to 30 who received the YFV17D yellow fever vaccine. Each CDR3 is given with its conserved first and last residue. A D gene is named only where the DNA matches it firmly. The size entry is marked missing in some rows and otherwise reads once, few, many or a size class.

TRBV10-3	TRBJ1-1	few	NA	CAIRAGNTEAFF	TGTGCCATCAGGGCAGGGAACACTGAAGCTTTCTTT
TRBV12-3/TRBV12-4	TRBJ2-3	NA	TRBD2	CASSSPSRGASTDTQYF	TGTGCCAGCAGTTCACCCTCGCGGGGGGCCAGCACAGATACGCAGTATTTT
TRBV6-2/TRBV6-3	TRBJ2-3	many	TRBD2	CASSLPSGGAGDTQYF	TGTGCCAGCAGTCTTCCCTCCGGGGGGGCAGGTGATACGCAGTATTTT
TRBV15	TRBJ1-2	few	TRBD1	CATSVPAGQGIRGYTF	TGTGCCACCAGCGTTCCTGCGGGACAGGGTATTCGCGGCTACACCTTC
TRBV4-1	TRBJ2-3	few	NA	CASSQEGLPRTDTQYF	TGCGCCAGCAGCCAAGAGGGGCTCCCGCGCACAGATACGCAGTATTTT
TRBV6-2/TRBV6-3	TRBJ1-5	many	TRBD1	CASSYSVTGGTGQPQHF	TGTGCCAGCAGTTACTCTGTGACAGGGGGCACCGGGCAGCCCCAGCATTTT
TRBV9	TRBJ1-2	few	NA	CASSVDGGASPSGGYTF	TGTGCCAGCAGCGTAGATGGCGGAGCCAGTCCAAGTGGTGGCTACACCTTC
TRBV7-3	TRBJ2-7	NA	NA	CASSSWDRITGEQYF	TGTGCCAGCAGCTCCTGGGACCGGATCACGGGGGAGCAGTACTTC
TRBV7-9	TRBJ1-1	NA	NA	CASRFAGTEAFF	TGTGCTAGCAGGTTTGCGGGCACTGAAGCTTTCTTT
TRBV6-1	TRBJ1-6	NA	NA	CASSESRAGRSPLHF	TGTGCCAGCAGTGAAAGCCGGGCAGGGAGGTCACCCCTCCACTTT
TRBV2	TRBJ2-1	few	TRBD2	CASTLGLAGKQFF	TGTGCCAGCACCCTGGGACTAGCGGGGAAGCAGTTCTTC
TRBV18	TRBJ2-7	many	NA	CASSPGVTLGEQYF	TGTGCCAGCTCACCCGGGGTGACGCTAGGCGAGCAGTACTTC
TRBV4-3	TRBJ2-7	NA	TRBD1	CASSKSKGAAYEQYF	TGCGCCAGCAGCAAAAGCAAGGGGGCGGCCTACGAGCAGTACTTC
TRBV27	TRBJ1-5	few	TRBD1	CASSSRTGGNQPQHF	TGTGCCAGCAGTTCGCGGACAGGGGGCAATCAGCCCCAGCATTTT
TRBV5-1	TRBJ1-3	NA	NA	CASSPDSGPGNTIYF	TGCGCCAGCAGCCCAGACTCAGGGCCTGGAAACACCATATATTTT
TRBV6-5	TRBJ2-3	few	TRBD2	CASSYQSGGTYTQYF	TGTGCCAGCAGTTACCAAAGCGGGGGCACATATACGCAGTATTTT
TRBV5-5	TRBJ1-1	many	NA	CASSLEVTEAFF	TGTGCCAGCAGCTTGGAGGTCACTGAAGCTTTCTTT